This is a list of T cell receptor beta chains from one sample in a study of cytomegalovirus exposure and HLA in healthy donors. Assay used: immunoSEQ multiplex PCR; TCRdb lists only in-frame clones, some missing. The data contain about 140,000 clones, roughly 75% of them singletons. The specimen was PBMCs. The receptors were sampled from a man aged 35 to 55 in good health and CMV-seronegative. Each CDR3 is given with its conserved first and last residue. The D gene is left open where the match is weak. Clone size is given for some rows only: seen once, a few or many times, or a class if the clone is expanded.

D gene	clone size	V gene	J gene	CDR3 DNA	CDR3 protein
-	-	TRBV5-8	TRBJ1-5	TGTGCCAGCAGCATCGATCAGCCCCAGCATTTT	CASSIDQPQHF
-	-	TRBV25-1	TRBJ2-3	TGTGCCAGCAGTGACGCGGGACTTACTACAGATACGCAGTATTTT	CASSDAGLTTDTQYF
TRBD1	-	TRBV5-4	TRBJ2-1	TGTGCCAGCAGAGGGGGGGTGACAGGGGGTTCCTACAATGAGCAGTTCTTC	CASRGGVTGGSYNEQFF
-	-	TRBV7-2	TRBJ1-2	TGTGCCAGCAGCGTACTCGGCTATGGCTACACCTTC	CASSVLGYGYTF
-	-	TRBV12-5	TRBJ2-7	TGTGCTAGTGGTTTGGAGACAGATTCTTACGAGCAGTACTTC	CASGLETDSYEQYF
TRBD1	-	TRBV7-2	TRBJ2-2	TGTGCCAGCAGCTTACGCAGGGGGCCGAACACCGGGGAGCTGTTTTTT	CASSLRRGPNTGELFF
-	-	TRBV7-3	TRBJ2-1	TGTGCCAGCAGCCCAAGCGGCGATGAGCAGTTCTTC	CASSPSGDEQFF
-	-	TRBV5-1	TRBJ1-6	TGCGCCAGCAGCTTGGCCTTGGCAGTCTCTAATTCACCCCTCCACTTT	CASSLALAVSNSPLHF
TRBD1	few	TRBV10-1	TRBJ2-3	TGCGCCAGCAGTGGAGGGGACAGTGGGTATTTT	CASSGGDSGYF
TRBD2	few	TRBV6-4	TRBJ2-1	TGTGCCAGCAGTGACTCCGCTAGCGGGGGGGAGAATGAGCAGTTCTTC	CASSDSASGGENEQFF
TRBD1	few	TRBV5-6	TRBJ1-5	TGTGCCAGCAGCTTCCAGACAGGGAGAGGCCAGCCCCAGCATTTT	CASSFQTGRGQPQHF
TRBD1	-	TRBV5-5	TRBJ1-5	TGTGCCAGCAGCCCGGTGGAGTACAGGGGGCCACAGCCCCAGCATTTT	CASSPVEYRGPQPQHF
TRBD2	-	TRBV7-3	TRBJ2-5	TGTGCCAGCAGCTTATTGGGGGGGCAAGAGACCCAGTACTTC	CASSLLGGQETQYF
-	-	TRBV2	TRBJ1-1	TGTGCCAGCAACCCACCAAATCAACAGGGAGAAGCTTTCTTT	CASNPPNQQGEAFF
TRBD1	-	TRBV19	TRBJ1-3	TGTGCCAGTAGAACAGGGGGCTTCTCTGGAAACACCATATATTTT	CASRTGGFSGNTIYF
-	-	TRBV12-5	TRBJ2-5	TGTGCTAGTGGTTTGACGGGGACAGCGGGTCCAGAGACCCAGTACTTC	CASGLTGTAGPETQYF
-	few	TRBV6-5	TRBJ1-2	TGTGCCAGCAGTTACGGGGGGACTAACTATGGCTACACCTTC	CASSYGGTNYGYTF
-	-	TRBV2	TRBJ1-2	TGTGCCAGCAGGAAGAGCGGGGGCGATGGCTACACCTTC	CASRKSGGDGYTF
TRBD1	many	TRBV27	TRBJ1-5	TGTGCCAGCAGCACGTACAGGGGAGGTAGCAATCAGCCCCAGCATTTT	CASSTYRGGSNQPQHF
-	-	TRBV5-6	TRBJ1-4	TGTGCCAGCAGCATTCAGGGCAGCCTAGAAAAACTGTTTTTT	CASSIQGSLEKLFF
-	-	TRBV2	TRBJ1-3	TGTGCCAGCAGCCCTCTACCCTCTGGAAACACCATATATTTT	CASSPLPSGNTIYF
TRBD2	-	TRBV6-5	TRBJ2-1	TGTGCCAGCAGTTCGGCGGGGGGCCGGTATGAGCAGTTCTTC	CASSSAGGRYEQFF